This T cell receptor beta chain was sequenced in a study of T cells in Graves' hyperthyroidism and ophthalmopathy. Looking at the study overall: Peripheral blood was obtained at initial diagnosis, preceding any treatment. Whole-study results and caveats: Ophthalmopathy and stable hyperthyroidism were told apart by a 13 V-J model.

Thyroid ultrasound, orbital computed tomography, clinical symptoms, and serum thyroxine and TRAb underpinned diagnoses. PBMCs were collected from a 10 ml volume of fresh peripheral blood. The table lists this clonotype with many counts. Its antigen is unknown. The CDR3 is 15 amino acids. The V end lost 0 bases, the J end lost 0 bases, and 9 bases lay between the germline ends. CDR1 LGHDT and CDR2 YNNKEL come from the germline V gene (reference sequence). Amplification yielded TCR beta CDR3 regions, with RNA transcripts as the source. The HTBI primer set served for first-round RT-PCR of the TCR CDR3. TCRdb called the multiplex PCR reads again in MiXCR, with one record for every CDR3 protein. The sample consists of a few hundred thousand distinct CDR3 sequences, around 14% of them appearing once.

Sequencing used blood. This TCR came from a woman aged 18-29 years with Graves' hyperthyroidism. V gene TRBV3-1 combines with J gene TRBJ2-7; D possibly matches TRBD1 or TRBD2 (6 bases each). For the CDR3, the DNA is TGTGCCAGCAGCCAAGAAGGGGGGTACTCCTACGAGCAGTACTTC. Its translation is CASSQEGGYSYEQYF.